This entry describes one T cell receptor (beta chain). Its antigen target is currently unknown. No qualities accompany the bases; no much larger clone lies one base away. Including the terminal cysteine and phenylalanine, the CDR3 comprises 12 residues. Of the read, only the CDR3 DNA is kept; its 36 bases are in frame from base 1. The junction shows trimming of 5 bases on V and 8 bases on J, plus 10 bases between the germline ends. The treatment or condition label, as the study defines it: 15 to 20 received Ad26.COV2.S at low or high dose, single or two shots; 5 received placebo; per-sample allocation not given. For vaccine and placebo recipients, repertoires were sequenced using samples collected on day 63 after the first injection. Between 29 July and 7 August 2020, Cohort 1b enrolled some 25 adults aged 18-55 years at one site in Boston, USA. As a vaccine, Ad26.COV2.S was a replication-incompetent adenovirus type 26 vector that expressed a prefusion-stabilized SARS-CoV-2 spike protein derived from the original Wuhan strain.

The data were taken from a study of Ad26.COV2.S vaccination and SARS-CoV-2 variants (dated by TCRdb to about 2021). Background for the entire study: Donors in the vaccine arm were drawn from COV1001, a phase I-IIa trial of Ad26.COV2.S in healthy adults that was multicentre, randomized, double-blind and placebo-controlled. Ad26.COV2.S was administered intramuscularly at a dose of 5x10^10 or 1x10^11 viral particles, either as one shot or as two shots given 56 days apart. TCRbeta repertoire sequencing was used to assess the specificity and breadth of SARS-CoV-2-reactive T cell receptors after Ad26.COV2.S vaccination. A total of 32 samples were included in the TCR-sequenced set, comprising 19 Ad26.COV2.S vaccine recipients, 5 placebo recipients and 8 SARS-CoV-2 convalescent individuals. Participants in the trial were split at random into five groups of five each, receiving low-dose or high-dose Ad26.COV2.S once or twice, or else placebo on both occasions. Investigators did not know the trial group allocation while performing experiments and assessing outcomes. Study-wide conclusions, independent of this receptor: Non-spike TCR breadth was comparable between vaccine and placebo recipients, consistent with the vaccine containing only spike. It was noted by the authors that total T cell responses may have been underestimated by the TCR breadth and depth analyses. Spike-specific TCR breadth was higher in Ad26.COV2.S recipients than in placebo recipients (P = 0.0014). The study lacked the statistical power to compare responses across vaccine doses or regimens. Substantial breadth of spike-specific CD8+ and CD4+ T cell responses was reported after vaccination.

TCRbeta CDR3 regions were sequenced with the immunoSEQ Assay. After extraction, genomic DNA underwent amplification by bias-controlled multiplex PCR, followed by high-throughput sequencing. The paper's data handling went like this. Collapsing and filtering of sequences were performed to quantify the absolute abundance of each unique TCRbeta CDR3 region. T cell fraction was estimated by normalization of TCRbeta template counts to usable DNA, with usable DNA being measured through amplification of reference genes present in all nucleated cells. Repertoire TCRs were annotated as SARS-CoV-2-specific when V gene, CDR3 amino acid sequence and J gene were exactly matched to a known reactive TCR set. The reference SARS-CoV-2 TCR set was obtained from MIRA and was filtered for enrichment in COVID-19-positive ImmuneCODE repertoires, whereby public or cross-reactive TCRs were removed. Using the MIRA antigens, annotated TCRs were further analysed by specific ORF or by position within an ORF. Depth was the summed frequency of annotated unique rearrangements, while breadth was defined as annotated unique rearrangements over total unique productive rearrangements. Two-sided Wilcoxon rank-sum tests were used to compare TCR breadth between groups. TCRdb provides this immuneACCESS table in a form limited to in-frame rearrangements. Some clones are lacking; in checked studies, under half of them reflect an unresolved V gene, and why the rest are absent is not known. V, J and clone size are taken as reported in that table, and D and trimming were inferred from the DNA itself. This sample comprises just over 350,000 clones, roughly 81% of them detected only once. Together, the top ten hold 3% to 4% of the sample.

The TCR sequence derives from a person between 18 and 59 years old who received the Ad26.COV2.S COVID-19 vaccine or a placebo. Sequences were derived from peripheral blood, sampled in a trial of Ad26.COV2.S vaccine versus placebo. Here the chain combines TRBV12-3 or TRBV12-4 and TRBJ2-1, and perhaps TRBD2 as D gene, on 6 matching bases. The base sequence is TGTGCCAGCAGTAGACTAGGCGATGAGCAGTTCTTC. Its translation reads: CASSRLGDEQFF.